Listed below are T cell receptor beta chains from one sample, sequenced in a study of PD-1 blockade in classical Hodgkin lymphoma. Produced via immunoSEQ multiplex PCR; TCRdb's table is partial and in-frame only. The data contain more than 25,000 clones, approximately 70% of them singletons. The sequences come from peripheral blood mononuclear cells (PBMCs), collected before the second cycle of nivolumab. These TCRs come from a human donor with classical Hodgkin lymphoma. Both conserved end residues are part of each CDR3. Each record gives: CDR3 DNA, CDR3 protein, D gene, clone size, V gene, J gene. D genes are given only for firm matches. Only some rows state a clone size, as once, few, many or a class for expanded clones.

cdr3_nt: TGCGCCAGCAGCTCCTGGACAGGGGCGAACACCGGGGAGCTGTTTTTT
cdr3_aa: CASSSWTGANTGELFF
d_call: TRBD1
clone_size: -
v_call: TRBV5-1
j_call: TRBJ2-2

cdr3_nt: TGCAGCGCAACAGGGGCTGGAAACACCATATATTTT
cdr3_aa: CSATGAGNTIYF
d_call: TRBD1
clone_size: few
v_call: TRBV29-1
j_call: TRBJ1-3

cdr3_nt: TGTGCCAGCAGTCAACAGGGCAATAGCAATCAGCCCCAGCATTTT
cdr3_aa: CASSQQGNSNQPQHF
d_call: -
clone_size: -
v_call: TRBV6-5
j_call: TRBJ1-5

cdr3_nt: TGTGCCAGCAGTAACTCGCGGGGGGCCTCCTACAATGAGCAGTTCTTC
cdr3_aa: CASSNSRGASYNEQFF
d_call: TRBD2
clone_size: -
v_call: TRBV6-5
j_call: TRBJ2-1

cdr3_nt: TGCGCCAGCAGCGTGGGTCTCGGCGGGAGCAATCAGCCCCAGCATTTT
cdr3_aa: CASSVGLGGSNQPQHF
d_call: -
clone_size: few
v_call: TRBV5-1
j_call: TRBJ1-5

cdr3_nt: TGTGCCAGCAGCTTTCGTCGAGGGCATCTGATCAATGAGCAGTTCTTC
cdr3_aa: CASSFRRGHLINEQFF
d_call: -
clone_size: -
v_call: TRBV11-2
j_call: TRBJ2-1

cdr3_nt: TGCGCCAGCAGCACCCCGCGGGACAGGGGGCTTTTCTACAATGAGCAGTTCTTC
cdr3_aa: CASSTPRDRGLFYNEQFF
d_call: TRBD1
clone_size: once
v_call: TRBV5-1
j_call: TRBJ2-1

cdr3_nt: TGTGCCAGTAGTCTCAAGCGGGCCCCGGGGAATGAGCAGTTCTTC
cdr3_aa: CASSLKRAPGNEQFF
d_call: -
clone_size: few
v_call: TRBV19
j_call: TRBJ2-1

cdr3_nt: TGCGCCAGCAGCTTGGGAGGGTCGGACAGGGCCTCCTACAATGAGCAGTTCTTC
cdr3_aa: CASSLGGSDRASYNEQFF
d_call: TRBD1
clone_size: -
v_call: TRBV5-1
j_call: TRBJ2-1

cdr3_nt: TGTGCCAGCAGCTTTGGCCAGGGGACACATCAGCCCCAGCATTTT
cdr3_aa: CASSFGQGTHQPQHF
d_call: -
clone_size: many
v_call: TRBV5-1
j_call: TRBJ1-5

cdr3_nt: TGCGCCAGCAGCGGGGGGACAGGGCTAGCCGGGGAGCTGTTTTTT
cdr3_aa: CASSGGTGLAGELFF
d_call: TRBD1
clone_size: once
v_call: TRBV5-1
j_call: TRBJ2-2

cdr3_nt: TGTGCCAGCAGTTACGGGGAGGGCCGAAGCAATCAGCCCCAGCATTTT
cdr3_aa: CASSYGEGRSNQPQHF
d_call: -
clone_size: once
v_call: TRBV6-6
j_call: TRBJ1-5

cdr3_nt: TGTGCCAGCAGTTGGACAAAGATTAGCACAGATACGCAGTATTTT
cdr3_aa: CASSWTKISTDTQYF
d_call: -
clone_size: -
v_call: TRBV2
j_call: TRBJ2-3

cdr3_nt: TGCGCCAGCAGCTTGGAAGGGTCTGCCGGGGAGCTGTTTTTT
cdr3_aa: CASSLEGSAGELFF
d_call: -
clone_size: -
v_call: TRBV5-1
j_call: TRBJ2-2

cdr3_nt: TGTGCCACCCCAAATCTCCGGGACAGGGGGTTACCAGATACGCAGTATTTT
cdr3_aa: CATPNLRDRGLPDTQYF
d_call: TRBD1
clone_size: -
v_call: TRBV2
j_call: TRBJ2-3

cdr3_nt: TGCGCCAGCAGCCATGCTGCCGGGACAGGGATGGATGGCTACACCTTC
cdr3_aa: CASSHAAGTGMDGYTF
d_call: TRBD1
clone_size: few
v_call: TRBV4-3
j_call: TRBJ1-2

cdr3_nt: TGTGCCAGCAGCTCCACCGGGACAACTATGAACACCGGGGAGCTGTTTTTT
cdr3_aa: CASSSTGTTMNTGELFF
d_call: -
clone_size: -
v_call: TRBV7-2
j_call: TRBJ2-2

cdr3_nt: TGTGCCAGCAGTGGGTACCTGACAGGGGTTGAGGATACGCAGTATTTT
cdr3_aa: CASSGYLTGVEDTQYF
d_call: TRBD1
clone_size: -
v_call: TRBV28
j_call: TRBJ2-3

cdr3_nt: TGTGCCAGCACCTACGGGGGGGGAGGGAACTATGGCTACACCTTC
cdr3_aa: CASTYGGGGNYGYTF
d_call: -
clone_size: -
v_call: TRBV6-5
j_call: TRBJ1-2

cdr3_nt: TGTGCCAGCAGTGAATGGGGGACAGGGGGAGATACGCAGTATTTT
cdr3_aa: CASSEWGTGGDTQYF
d_call: TRBD1
clone_size: once
v_call: TRBV2
j_call: TRBJ2-3

cdr3_nt: TGTGCCAGCAGTTTAAGAAGCGGGGGCCCAAAAGTGGAGCAGTTCTTC
cdr3_aa: CASSLRSGGPKVEQFF
d_call: TRBD2
clone_size: -
v_call: TRBV27
j_call: TRBJ2-1

cdr3_nt: TGCAGCGTTGCCATAACAACCGGCTACGAGCAGTACTTC
cdr3_aa: CSVAITTGYEQYF
d_call: -
clone_size: -
v_call: TRBV29-1
j_call: TRBJ2-7

cdr3_nt: TGTGCCAGCAGTTATAATCCGGGGACTGAAGCTTTCTTT
cdr3_aa: CASSYNPGTEAFF
d_call: -
clone_size: -
v_call: TRBV6-5
j_call: TRBJ1-1

cdr3_nt: TGCAGCGTTCGAAATGGAGGCCTTAATAACTATGGCTACACCTTC
cdr3_aa: CSVRNGGLNNYGYTF
d_call: -
clone_size: -
v_call: TRBV29-1
j_call: TRBJ1-2

cdr3_nt: TGTGCCAGCAGCTTTGGCCAGGGGACACATCAGCCCCAGCATTTT
cdr3_aa: CASSFGQGTHQPQHF
d_call: -
clone_size: -
v_call: TRBV6-1
j_call: TRBJ1-5

cdr3_nt: TGTGCCAGCAGCCAAGTTAAGGGACTAGCGGGAGGCAGCTCCTACAATGAGCAGTTCTTC
cdr3_aa: CASSQVKGLAGGSSYNEQFF
d_call: TRBD2
clone_size: -
v_call: TRBV4-2
j_call: TRBJ2-1

cdr3_nt: TGTGCCAGCTCACCCGGGGTCGAGCAGTACTTC
cdr3_aa: CASSPGVEQYF
d_call: -
clone_size: once
v_call: TRBV18
j_call: TRBJ2-7

cdr3_nt: TGTGCCAGCAGTTACTCTTTGGAGGACCAAGAGACCCAGTACTTC
cdr3_aa: CASSYSLEDQETQYF
d_call: -
clone_size: -
v_call: TRBV10-3
j_call: TRBJ2-5

cdr3_nt: TGTGCCAGCAGTGGGAAGCGGGGTTTTATATACAATGAGCAGTTCTTC
cdr3_aa: CASSGKRGFIYNEQFF
d_call: TRBD2
clone_size: -
v_call: TRBV6-1
j_call: TRBJ2-1

cdr3_nt: TGTGCCAGCAGCCCGGGACAGCTGAACACTGAAGCTTTCTTT
cdr3_aa: CASSPGQLNTEAFF
d_call: TRBD1
clone_size: -
v_call: TRBV7-2
j_call: TRBJ1-1

cdr3_nt: TGTGCCAGCAGTTACTCGGGGGGGGGCGTGGGGACCCAGTACTTC
cdr3_aa: CASSYSGGGVGTQYF
d_call: -
clone_size: -
v_call: TRBV6-5
j_call: TRBJ2-5

cdr3_nt: TGTGCCAGCTCACCGTACTCCGCAGAGACCCAGTACTTC
cdr3_aa: CASSPYSAETQYF
d_call: -
clone_size: few
v_call: TRBV18
j_call: TRBJ2-5

cdr3_nt: TGTGCCAGCAGCTTAATCCAGGCGGGCGGGGAGCTGTTTTTT
cdr3_aa: CASSLIQAGGELFF
d_call: -
clone_size: once
v_call: TRBV7-8
j_call: TRBJ2-2

cdr3_nt: TGTGCCAGCAGCTTCTTCATTGGCAATCAGCCCCAGCATTTT
cdr3_aa: CASSFFIGNQPQHF
d_call: -
clone_size: many
v_call: TRBV7-8
j_call: TRBJ1-5

cdr3_nt: TGTGCCAGCAGTTTATTGACGGGGGCGGGTAATGAAAAACTGTTTTTT
cdr3_aa: CASSLLTGAGNEKLFF
d_call: -
clone_size: -
v_call: TRBV28
j_call: TRBJ1-4

cdr3_nt: TGTGCCAGTAAAAGGACAGGGGGATACCAGTACTTC
cdr3_aa: CASKRTGGYQYF
d_call: TRBD1
clone_size: -
v_call: TRBV6-5
j_call: TRBJ2-5

cdr3_nt: TGTGCCAGCAGTCGAGACGTAACTCTCTCCTACGAGCAGTACTTC
cdr3_aa: CASSRDVTLSYEQYF
d_call: -
clone_size: -
v_call: TRBV6-5
j_call: TRBJ2-7

cdr3_nt: TGCAGTGCAACTAGGACCGGGGAGCTGTTTTTT
cdr3_aa: CSATRTGELFF
d_call: -
clone_size: -
v_call: TRBV20-1
j_call: TRBJ2-2

cdr3_nt: TGTGCCAGCAGTTACCTTGGACCGCTGAATGAAAAACTGTTTTTT
cdr3_aa: CASSYLGPLNEKLFF
d_call: -
clone_size: -
v_call: TRBV6-5
j_call: TRBJ1-4

cdr3_nt: TGTGCCAGCAGGCAGACTATCTACGAGCAGTACTTC
cdr3_aa: CASRQTIYEQYF
d_call: -
clone_size: once
v_call: TRBV2
j_call: TRBJ2-7

cdr3_nt: TGTGCCAGCAGTTTATTGGGACAGGAGGGTTGGGCTGAAGCTTTCTTT
cdr3_aa: CASSLLGQEGWAEAFF
d_call: TRBD1
clone_size: -
v_call: TRBV28
j_call: TRBJ1-1

cdr3_nt: TGTGCCAGCAGCGCCGGGATTTTGATCACAGATACGCAGTATTTT
cdr3_aa: CASSAGILITDTQYF
d_call: -
clone_size: few
v_call: TRBV9
j_call: TRBJ2-3

cdr3_nt: TGTGCCACACGGCAAGGGGACGGGGAGCTGTTTTTT
cdr3_aa: CATRQGDGELFF
d_call: -
clone_size: -
v_call: TRBV15
j_call: TRBJ2-2

cdr3_nt: TGTGCCAGCTCTATAAGCCCGGGGTCCACTGAAGCTTTCTTT
cdr3_aa: CASSISPGSTEAFF
d_call: -
clone_size: once
v_call: TRBV6-5
j_call: TRBJ1-1